This TCR beta chain was identified in a study of long-term antiretroviral therapy in people with HIV. CDR3 length: 14 amino acids. Germline assignment: CDR1 SGHNT and CDR2 YYREEE (reference sequence). V lost 1 base, J lost 2 bases, and 2 bases stayed unmatched. In this sample, this clone turned up once. Running of the v3.0 immunoSEQ assay took place at survey level. Sequencing was directed toward about 40,000-50,000 T-cell genomes in each sample. The data were produced by immunoSEQ multiplex PCR, yet TCRdb's version contains in-frame clones alone and is incomplete. The data show around 15,000 clones, over 75% seen once.

The chain has TRBV5-4 and TRBJ2-5; TRBD1 aligns across 7 bases. The source material was unsorted PBMCs, sampled 0.7 years before starting antiretroviral therapy. The source is a man aged 45-60 years with HIV. The CDR3 nucleotides read TGTGCCAGCAGCTTGAACAGGGGTCAAGAGACCCAGTACTTC. This sequence encodes CASSLNRGQETQYF.